One sample yielded the 23 T cell receptor beta chains listed below, sequenced in a study of naive and memory T cell subsets. Study-wide findings and caveats: A few larger clonotypes appeared in naive repertoires, especially CD8, possibly memory cells re-expressing CD45RA.

Two oligonucleotides, mixed equimolar, formed the beta constant-region primer covering TRBC1 and TRBC2. Ligated cDNA was amplified by four rounds of PCR with nested alpha and beta constant-region primers and SP2. MiXCR, run by TCRdb on the UMI-ligation and nested PCR reads, gives a single entry per CDR3 protein. The repertoire holds about 150,000 distinct CDR3 sequences, with approximately 24% as singletons. For these TCRs, the target antigens are not known. The sample comprised naive CD4+ T cells from blood. The receptors originated from a human donor in good health.

This clonotype was picked up many times. J is TRBJ2-7 and V is TRBV29-1; 7 bases fit TRBD2. CDR3 length equals 16 residues. V shed 4 bases and J 2 bases; nucleotides not matched to a gene: 14. Germline CDR1 and CDR2: SQVTM and ANQGSEA. The CDR3 nucleotides read TGCAGCGTTGGGGGAAGACTAGCCAAAAGCACCTACGAGCAGTACTTC. Translation: CSVGGRLAKSTYEQYF.

The chain couples TRBV20-1 to TRBJ2-1, with 12 bases aligning to TRBD2. Germline CDR1 DFQATT, CDR2 SNEGSKA (reference sequence). The CDR3 extends over 16 amino acids. Trimming took 1 base from V and 5 from J; bases not matched to a gene: 6. For the CDR3, the DNA is TGCAGTGCTAGAGTCCTAGCGGGAGGGTTAGACAATGAGCAGTTCTTC. Its protein is CSARVLAGGLDNEQFF.

The V gene is TRBV15, the J gene TRBJ2-3, with D tentatively TRBD1 or TRBD2 (5 bases each). The CDR3 has 14 residues. Trimming left V 1 base short and J 2 bases short, with 7 bases between. Germline CDR1 is LNHNV and CDR2 is YYDKDF (reference sequence). CDR3 sequence: CATSRAGTTDTQYF. For the CDR3, the DNA is TGTGCCACCAGCAGAGCCGGGACCACAGATACGCAGTATTTT.

The chain couples TRBV2 to TRBJ1-2, with TRBD1 matching 9 bases. This CDR3 comprises 15 residues. Germline V gene sequence: CDR1 SNHLY, CDR2 FYNNEI. V lost 7 bases to trimming and J lost 5 bases; unmatched junction nucleotides: 11. CDR3 DNA: TGTGCCAGCATACCCGGGACAGGGAGTGGGTATGGCTACACCTTC. Its translation: CASIPGTGSGYGYTF.

The V gene is TRBV6-1, the J gene TRBJ2-5; 8 nucleotides align to TRBD1. Germline CDR1 and CDR2: MNHNS and SASEGT. V lost 5 bases, J lost 2 bases, and 7 bases stayed unmatched. The CDR3 consists of 15 residues. CDR3 loop: CASSYRDRTQETQYF. The CDR3 coding sequence is TGTGCCAGCAGTTACCGGGACAGGACGCAAGAGACCCAGTACTTC.

This clonotype has just a few counts. This sequence joins TRBV7-6 and TRBJ1-4; D might be TRBD1 (5 bases). The V end lost 2 bases, the J end lost 5 bases, and 12 bases lay between the germline ends. CDR1 and CDR2 from the germline V gene are SGHVS and FNYEAQ. This CDR3 has 15 amino acids. CDR3 sequence (DNA): TGTGCCAGCAGCTTAAAGGCAGGGCAGAATGAAAAACTGTTTTTT. Translated: CASSLKAGQNEKLFF.

This chain connects TRBV29-1 to TRBJ1-2; D gene uncertain. The CDR3 spans 14 residues. The germline gives CDR1 SQVTM, CDR2 ANQGSEA. V was pared by 4 bases and J by 0 bases, with 12 bases between. DNA for the CDR3: TGCAGCGTTGCTGAACGGAGAGCTAACTATGGCTACACCTTC. This gives the protein CSVAERRANYGYTF. The complete variable domain, with remaining parts taken from reference TRBV29-1 and TRBJ1-2, reads SAVISQKPSRDICQRGTSLTIQCQVDSQVTMMFWYRQQPGQSLTLIATANQGSEATYESGFVIDKFPISRPNLTFSTLTVSNMSPEDSSIYLCSVAERRANYGYTFGSGTRLTVV.

This chain links TRBV20-1 with TRBJ2-5; TRBD2 aligns across 11 bases. With V trimmed by 5 bases and J by 5 bases, 10 bases remained unmatched. CDR1 is DFQATT, CDR2 SNEGSKA, per germline (reference sequence). The CDR3 totals 15 residues. This chain's CDR3 is CSAAVVAGGGETQYF. The CDR3 DNA is TGCAGTGCTGCGGTAGTAGCGGGAGGGGGGGAGACCCAGTACTTC.

This clonotype was seen more than once but under ten times. The chain carries TRBV6-5 and TRBJ1-1; the D is unclear. The CDR3 runs to 12 residues. The V gene's germline CDR1 is MNHEY and CDR2 SVGAGI. V lost 7 bases to trimming and J lost 4 bases, with 10 bases between them. The CDR3: CASIYRGTEAFF. CDR3 nucleotides: TGTGCCAGCATCTATCGGGGCACTGAAGCTTTCTTT.

This clonotype came up many times. Written as DNA, the CDR3 is TGTGCCAGCAGACCCGGCTGGGGGACAGTGTATGAGCAGTTCTTC. Translating gives CASRPGWGTVYEQFF. The V call is TRBV6-2 or TRBV6-3, the J call TRBJ2-1, with 7 bases that match TRBD1. The germline V gene encodes CDR1 MNHEY and CDR2 SVGEGT. There are 15 residues in the CDR3. V dropped 6 bases and J dropped 8; count of bases not matched to a gene: 13.

The rearrangement uses TRBV2 and TRBJ2-3; no reliable D call. CDR3 size: 14 residues. Germline CDR1 and CDR2: SNHLY and FYNNEI. Trimming pared 6 bases from V and 1 base from J, leaving 11 bases between. The CDR3 here is CASSSGFRTDTQYF. Written as DNA, the CDR3 is TGTGCCAGCAGCTCAGGATTTCGCACAGATACGCAGTATTTT.

This chain connects TRBV7-2 to TRBJ2-7; 8 bases are shared with TRBD1. V lost 5 bases, J lost 1 base, and 4 bases stayed unmatched. Germline V gives CDR1 SGHTA, CDR2 FQGNSA. The CDR3 is 14 residues long. CDR3: CASSPDRGSYEQYF. CDR3 nucleotides: TGTGCCAGCAGCCCCGACAGGGGTTCCTACGAGCAGTACTTC.

This clonotype was picked up a small number of times. The chain combines TRBV5-1 with TRBJ2-1, with 14 bases matching TRBD2. Germline CDR1 and CDR2: SGHRS and YFSETQ. The ends lost 3 bases at V and 9 bases at J; junction bases unmatched: 5. The CDR3 has 15 residues. The CDR3 region is CASSSTSGRASEQFF. The CDR3 coding sequence is TGCGCCAGCAGCTCGACTAGCGGGAGGGCCTCTGAGCAGTTCTTC.

This clonotype was observed a few times. The genes are TRBV28 and TRBJ2-7; D is undetermined. The CDR3 is made up of 12 amino acids. Trimming removed 6 bases at V and 0 bases at J, with 6 bases between. Germline V gene data show CDR1 as MDHEN and CDR2 as SYDVKM. The CDR3, as DNA: TGTGCCAGCAGCTATAGCTCCTACGAGCAGTACTTC. It codes for CASSYSSYEQYF.

In this sample, this clonotype turned up a few times. V gene TRBV28 combines with J gene TRBJ2-3, with D maybe TRBD1 (6 bases). CDR1 is MDHEN and CDR2 is SYDVKM in the germline V gene. The CDR3 has 15 amino acids. V was shortened by 1 base and J by 4 bases, with 12 bases between the two germline ends. CDR3 nucleotides: TGTGCCAGCAGTTTATTGCAGGGGTTCGCAGATACGCAGTATTTT. Translation gives CASSLLQGFADTQYF.

The chain employs TRBV29-1 and TRBJ1-1, with D possibly matching TRBD1 (5 bases). From germline, CDR1 is SQVTM and CDR2 ANQGSEA. The CDR3 runs to 15 residues. The V end was cut by 6 bases, the J end by 2 bases, with 19 bases between. The CDR3 coding sequence is TGCAGCGTCGCCGCCCCTCAGGGACTTAACACTGAAGCTTTCTTT. It translates to CSVAAPQGLNTEAFF.

The V gene is TRBV7-2, the J gene TRBJ1-2; the D gene is possibly TRBD1 (6 bases). This CDR3 has 17 amino acids. V gave up 5 bases and J gave up 7 bases, with 26 bases separating them. Per germline, CDR1 SGHTA and CDR2 FQGNSA. This CDR3 is CASSLSSSLWGRGGYTF. The CDR3 DNA sequence: TGTGCCAGCAGCCTCAGCAGCTCCTTGTGGGGCAGGGGTGGCTACACCTTC.

For this clonotype: Given the absence of the conserved phenylalanine or tryptophan at the CDR3 end, a read error is likely. This chain uses TRBV27 with TRBJ2-3; D call uncertain. Deletions cut 3 bases from V and 10 bases from J, with 14 bases between. Per germline, CDR1 MNHEY and CDR2 SMNVEV (reference sequence). This CDR3 region has 13 residues. CDR3 sequence reads: CASSFLTLEAQYL. The CDR3 DNA reads as TGTGCCAGCAGTTTTCTTACCTTAGAGGCGCAGTATTTA.

The V and J genes are TRBV6-5 and TRBJ2-3; 8 bases match TRBD2. The length of the CDR3 is 14 residues. Per germline, CDR1 MNHEY and CDR2 SVGAGI. J was trimmed by 0 bases and V by 10 bases; bases with no gene match: 6. The CDR3 nucleotides are TGTGCCACCTTAGCGGGGCCTAGCACAGATACGCAGTATTTT. Translated, it gives CATLAGPSTDTQYF.

This clonotype was seen repeatedly, ten times or more. CDR3 in DNA: TGTGCCAGCAGCTTAGAGATAGGAGCTAACTATGGCTACACCTTC. Its translation: CASSLEIGANYGYTF. The chain joins TRBV7-6 to TRBJ1-2; no clear D gene. The CDR3 length is 15 residues. V shed 1 base and J shed 0 bases, with 9 bases lying between them. In germline, CDR1 is SGHVS, CDR2 FNYEAQ. The whole variable domain, remainder taken from reference TRBV7-6 and TRBJ1-2, is GAGVSQSPRYKVTKRGQDVALRCDPISGHVSLYWYRQALGQGPEFLTYFNYEAQQDKSGLPNDRFSAERPEGSISTLTIQRTEQRDSAMYRCASSLEIGANYGYTFGSGTRLTVV.

Many counts were recorded for this clonotype. This chain connects TRBV7-8 to TRBJ2-7; TRBD2 is a possible D gene (6 bases). There are 17 residues in the CDR3. Germline assignment: CDR1 SGHVS and CDR2 FQNEAQ. With 1 base removed from V and 0 bases from J, the gap between germline ends came to 16 bases. Here the CDR3 reads CASSLGYGGSSSYEQYF. In DNA, the CDR3 is TGTGCCAGCAGCTTAGGGTACGGGGGATCCTCCTCCTACGAGCAGTACTTC.

The J gene is TRBJ2-1, the V gene TRBV19, with D tentatively TRBD2 (5 bases). The CDR3 loop spans 15 amino acids. The germline CDR1 and CDR2 sequences are LNHDA and SQIVND (reference sequence). The V gene lost 4 bases and the J gene lost 0 bases, with 10 bases spanning the gap. CDR3 sequence reads: CASSNPGSSYNEQFF. The DNA of the CDR3 is TGTGCCAGTAGTAATCCGGGAAGCTCCTACAATGAGCAGTTCTTC.

The chain combines TRBV27 with TRBJ1-1; D is perhaps TRBD1 (5 bases). V lost 5 bases to trimming and J lost 1 base, with 11 bases between them. The CDR3 has 14 residues. From germline, CDR1 is MNHEY and CDR2 SMNVEV (reference sequence). The CDR3 here is CASSPSTANTEAFF. As DNA, the CDR3 is TGTGCCAGCAGTCCGTCGACAGCGAACACTGAAGCTTTCTTT.